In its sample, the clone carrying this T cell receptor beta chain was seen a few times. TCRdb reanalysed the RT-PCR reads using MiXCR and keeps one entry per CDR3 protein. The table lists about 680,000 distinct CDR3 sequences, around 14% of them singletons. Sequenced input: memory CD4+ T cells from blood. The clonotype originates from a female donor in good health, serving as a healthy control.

CDR3 nucleotides: TGTGCCAGCAGCTTTGCGGGGACCTCTAATGAGCAGTTCTTC. Its translation is CASSFAGTSNEQFF. The chain has TRBV7-2 and TRBJ2-1; D might be TRBD2 (6 bases). Trimming shortened V by 3 bases and J by 7 bases, and 13 bases separated the two germline ends. CDR3 length: 14 residues. CDR1 and CDR2 (germline): SGHTA, FQGNSA. Full variable domain (outside the CDR3, taken from reference TRBV7-2 and TRBJ2-1): GAGVSQSPSNKVTEKGKDVELRCDPISGHTALYWYRQSLGQGLEFLIYFQGNSAPDKSGLPSDRFSAERTGGSVSTLTIQRTQQEDSAVYLCASSFAGTSNEQFFGPGTRLTVL.